These 21 T cell receptor beta chains originate from one sample sequenced in a study of OX40 agonist ivuxolimab in advanced cancers. Measured with immunoSEQ multiplex PCR; TCRdb has only the in-frame clones, and not every one. Of fewer than 95,000 clones listed, roughly 85% are singletons. The specimen was CD4+ or CD8+ T cells sorted from blood, collected in a trial of the OX40 agonist ivuxolimab. These receptors all stem from an adult with an advanced solid tumor such as melanoma, head and neck, liver or kidney cancer.

This clone has just one count. This chain connects TRBV6-5 to TRBJ1-2; no definite D call. The germline V and J ends were trimmed by 5 bases and 9 bases, with 19 bases remaining between them. Germline V lookup: CDR1 MNHEY, CDR2 SVGAGI. CDR3 size: 14 residues. CDR3: CASSLPTDLSRYTF. The CDR3 DNA is TGTGCCAGCAGTCTCCCGACGGATTTAAGCCGCTACACCTTC.

The CDR3 DNA is TGTGCCATCAGTGAGAAGGCAGGAAACACCGGGGAGCTGTTTTTT. Protein: CAISEKAGNTGELFF. The J gene is TRBJ2-2, the V gene TRBV10-3; the D is unclear. The length of the CDR3 is 15 residues. Trimming removed 2 bases from V and 2 bases from J, with 9 bases in between. Germline V lookup: CDR1 ENHRY, CDR2 SYGVKD.

The V and J genes are TRBV6-1 and TRBJ2-7; D remains ambiguous. Trimming pared 8 bases from V and 6 bases from J, leaving 11 bases between. Germline V CDR1 and CDR2: MNHNS, SASEGT. The CDR3 covers 11 residues. The chain's CDR3 is CASLLALEQYF. CDR3 in DNA: TGTGCCAGCCTCCTGGCCCTCGAGCAGTACTTC.

This clone has a handful of counts. V is TRBV6-5 and J is TRBJ2-3; TRBD1 matches 10 bases. The V and J ends lost 4 bases and 6 bases, in that order; junction bases with no gene match: 7. The germline gives CDR1 MNHEY, CDR2 SVGAGI. The CDR3 is 15 amino acids. The CDR3, as DNA: TGTGCCAGCAGTTCTCGGGACAGGGGCCCTGATACGCAGTATTTT. This sequence encodes CASSSRDRGPDTQYF.

The chain is built from TRBV19 and TRBJ2-7, with 9 bases aligning to TRBD1. The CDR3 totals 12 residues. CDR1 and CDR2 (germline): LNHDA, SQIVND (reference sequence). The V gene end was trimmed by 8 bases and the J gene end by 12 bases; junction bases not matched to a gene: 11. The CDR3 DNA reads as TGTGCCAGTGGAAATGGGACAGGGAGTGGGTACTTC. The encoded protein is CASGNGTGSGYF. Full variable domain (rest looked up from reference TRBV19 and TRBJ2-7): DGGITQSPKYLFRKEGQNVTLSCEQNLNHDAMYWYRQDPGQGLRLIYYSQIVNDFQKGDIAEGYSVSREKKESFPLTVTSAQKNPTAFYLCASGNGTGSGYFGPGTRLTVT.

This chain connects TRBV30 to TRBJ1-1, with TRBD1 as a possible D gene (5 bases). The CDR3 is 13 amino acids. V was shortened by 2 bases and J by 1 base, with 8 bases between the two germline ends. Germline loops: CDR1 GTSNPN, CDR2 SVGIG (reference sequence). The CDR3 DNA follows: TGTGCCTGGAGTCGGACAACGAACACTGAAGCTTTCTTT. Its protein product is CAWSRTTNTEAFF.

This chain joins TRBV7-3 and TRBJ2-5; D possibly corresponds to TRBD1 (6 bases). Trimming took 5 bases from V and 3 from J, leaving 10 bases between them. Germline values: CDR1 SGHTA, CDR2 FQGTGA. The CDR3 loop spans 13 amino acids. The CDR3 reads CASSRYREETQYF. DNA for the CDR3: TGTGCCAGCAGCCGTTACAGGGAAGAGACCCAGTACTTC.

The CDR3 nucleotides are TGTGCCAGCAGCCAGAACAGCCTTGGCGAGCAGTACTTC. This encodes CASSQNSLGEQYF. The chain couples TRBV14 to TRBJ2-7; D gene uncertain. Germline assignment: CDR1 SGHDN and CDR2 FVKESK. V was cut by 3 bases and J by 6 bases, with 12 bases left in between. This CDR3 has 13 residues.

This clone was counted between two and nine times. The J gene is TRBJ2-5, the V gene TRBV7-2; no clear D. The CDR3 has 12 residues. CDR1 is SGHTA, CDR2 FQGNSA, per germline. V lost 7 bases, J lost 2 bases, and 8 bases lay in between. CDR3 bases: TGTGCCAGCAAGGTGGGGCAAGAGACCCAGTACTTC. Encoded protein: CASKVGQETQYF. Supplemented by reference TRBV7-2 and TRBJ2-5, the full variable domain reads GAGVSQSPSNKVTEKGKDVELRCDPISGHTALYWYRQSLGQGLEFLIYFQGNSAPDKSGLPSDRFSAERTGGSVSTLTIQRTQQEDSAVYLCASKVGQETQYFGPGTRLLVL.

The rearrangement links TRBV19 to TRBJ2-2, with 8 bases that match TRBD2. Trimming took 4 bases from V and 5 from J; bases not matched to a gene: 6. The germline CDR1 and CDR2 sequences are LNHDA and SQIVND (reference sequence). The CDR3 consists of 15 residues. The CDR3 bases are TGTGCCAGTAGTACGCCAAGCGGGGGTACCGGGGAGCTGTTTTTT. Encoded protein: CASSTPSGGTGELFF.

CDR3 region: CASSLRGVNIMGTQYF. CDR3 in DNA: TGTGCCAGCAGCTTGCGCGGAGTTAATATTATGGGGACCCAGTACTTC. This rearrangement joins TRBV11-1 to TRBJ2-5; D gene ambiguous. Germline V gene sequence: CDR1 SGHAT, CDR2 FQDESV (reference sequence). This CDR3 is built from 16 residues. Trimming removed 3 bases at V and 7 bases at J, with 21 bases between.

Worth noting for this clone: The same CDR3 arises from other DNA sequences in this sample as well. V usage is TRBV19 and J usage is TRBJ2-7, with 9 bases fitting TRBD1. Germline lookup yields CDR1 LNHDA and CDR2 SQIVND (reference sequence). The CDR3 sequence is 15 residues long. Trimming took 1 base from V and 2 from J; bases not matched to a gene: 3. The CDR3 DNA follows: TGTGCCAGTAGTATAGTGGGACAGGGTCCCTACGAGCAGTACTTC. Translated: CASSIVGQGPYEQYF.

CDR3 coding DNA: TGTGCCAGTAGAGGGGGGACTATGGCCCAAGAGACCCAGTACTTC. It encodes CASRGGTMAQETQYF. V gene TRBV19 combines with J gene TRBJ2-5; D is possibly TRBD2 (7 bases). This CDR3 spans 15 amino acids. The germline gives CDR1 LNHDA, CDR2 SQIVND (reference sequence). Trimming shortened V by 6 bases and J by 1 base, and 15 bases separated the two germline ends.

This chain connects TRBV5-5 to TRBJ2-7, with 7 bases aligning to TRBD1. The ends lost 4 bases at V and 3 bases at J; junction bases unmatched: 7. The CDR3 loop spans 14 amino acids. In germline, CDR1 is SGHKS, CDR2 YYEKEE (reference sequence). The CDR3 region has the DNA TGTGCCAGCAGCCCGGGACAGCTAGGCTACGAGCAGTACTTC. It specifies CASSPGQLGYEQYF.

Many counts were recorded for this clone. In DNA form, the CDR3 reads TGCGCCAGCAGCCAGGAGCCAGGACAGGGGAACACTGAAGCTTTCTTT. Encoded protein: CASSQEPGQGNTEAFF. The chain is built from TRBV4-3 and TRBJ1-1, with 8 bases that match TRBD1. V lost 3 bases to trimming and J lost 1 base; unmatched junction nucleotides: 7. The V gene's germline CDR1 is LGHNA and CDR2 YSLEER. The CDR3 has 16 amino acids.

The V and J genes are TRBV6-5 and TRBJ2-7, with a tentative D call TRBD2 (7 bases). Between the trimmed V and J ends, which lost 8 bases and 1 base, there was a span of 18 bases. CDR1 and CDR2 from the germline V gene are MNHEY and SVGAGI. This CDR3 comprises 15 residues. For the CDR3, the DNA is TGTGCCAGCCGGCTAAGTCGGGGGGCATCCTACGAGCAGTACTTC. Translated, it gives CASRLSRGASYEQYF.

As for this clone: Other DNA sequences in the same sample also yield this CDR3. The J gene is TRBJ2-7, the V gene TRBV11-2; the D is unclear. This CDR3 comprises 11 residues. Looked up from germline, CDR1 is SGHAT and CDR2 is FQNNGV. V lost 5 bases and J lost 4, with 6 bases in between. The CDR3 region has the DNA TGTGCCAGCAGCCCCTCTTACGAGCAGTACTTC. Translation: CASSPSYEQYF.

The chain links TRBV5-4 to TRBJ2-7, with a tentative D call TRBD1 (6 bases). This CDR3 region has 14 residues. Germline V gene lookup returns CDR1 SGHNT and CDR2 YYREEE (reference sequence). V lost 2 bases and J 6 bases, leaving 15 bases between the germline ends. The DNA of the CDR3 is TGTGCCAGCAGCTTTAACAGGGTGCAAGGCGAGCAGTACTTC. Translated, it gives CASSFNRVQGEQYF.

This clone has a single count. The CDR3 is CASSAPEALQETQYF. Here the CDR3 DNA reads TGTGCCAGCAGCGCCCCTGAGGCGTTACAAGAGACCCAGTACTTC. The gene calls are TRBV7-9 and TRBJ2-5; no reliable D call. The CDR3 has 15 residues. V lost 5 bases to trimming and J lost 2 bases, with 15 bases between them. Germline loops: CDR1 SEHNR, CDR2 FQNEAQ (reference sequence).

This clone was seen a few times. V gene TRBV30 combines with J gene TRBJ2-7, with D tentatively TRBD1 (5 bases). V lost 4 bases and J lost 3, with 7 bases in between. The CDR3 sequence is 11 residues long. Germline lookup yields CDR1 GTSNPN and CDR2 SVGIG (reference sequence). CDR3: CAWTDSYEQYF. DNA for the CDR3: TGTGCCTGGACAGACAGCTACGAGCAGTACTTC.

This clone appeared a few times. The J gene is TRBJ1-1, the V gene TRBV5-8, with no clear D. The CDR3 runs 14 residues. Germline V gives CDR1 SGHTS, CDR2 YDEGEE. Trimming shortened V by 0 bases and J by 9 bases, and 15 bases separated the two germline ends. The DNA for the CDR3 is TGTGCCAGCAGCTTGGGAACCTCCCGGGTCAAAGCTTTCTTT. It encodes CASSLGTSRVKAFF.